This T cell receptor (beta chain) is drawn from a study of T cell changes during pregnancy in multiple sclerosis. Measured with immunoSEQ multiplex PCR; TCRdb has only the in-frame clones, and not every one. Here the sample spans almost 35,000 clones, approximately 91% being singletons. The length of the CDR3 is 16 residues. Germline V lookup: CDR1 GTSNPN, CDR2 SVGIG (reference sequence). V was clipped by 4 bases and J by 0 bases, with 13 bases between them. The TCR comes from a female donor in good health, enrolled as a control in a pregnancy study. Sample: peripheral blood, taken in the second trimester of pregnancy. The chain links TRBV30 to TRBJ2-6; a possible D gene is TRBD1 (6 bases). The CDR3: CAWTTGRFSGANVLTF. As DNA, the CDR3 is TGTGCCTGGACAACAGGGCGCTTCTCTGGGGCCAACGTCCTGACTTTC.